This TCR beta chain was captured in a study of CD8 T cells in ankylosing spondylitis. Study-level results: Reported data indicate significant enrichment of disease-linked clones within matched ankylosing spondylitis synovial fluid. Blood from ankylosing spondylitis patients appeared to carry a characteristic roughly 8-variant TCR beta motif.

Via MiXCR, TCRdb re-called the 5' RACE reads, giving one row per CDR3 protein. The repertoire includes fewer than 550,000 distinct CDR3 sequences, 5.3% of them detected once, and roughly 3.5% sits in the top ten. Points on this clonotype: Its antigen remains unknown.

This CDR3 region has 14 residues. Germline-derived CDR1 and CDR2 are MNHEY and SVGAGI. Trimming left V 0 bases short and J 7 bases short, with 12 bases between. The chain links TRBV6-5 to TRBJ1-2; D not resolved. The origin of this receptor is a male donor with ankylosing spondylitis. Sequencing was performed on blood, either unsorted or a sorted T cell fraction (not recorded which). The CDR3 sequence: CASSYSSQAGGYTF. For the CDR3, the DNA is TGTGCCAGCAGTTACTCCTCTCAAGCGGGTGGCTACACCTTC.